This T cell receptor (beta chain) was identified during a study of blood T cell repertoires in COVID-19. In the original processing: The authors estimated nucleated cell counts from reference gene primer amplification. TCRdb's copy holds only in-frame clones and misses some; the assay was immunoSEQ multiplex PCR. Clone size and V and J calls were adopted from that table, with D and trimming inferred from the DNA. The sample holds approximately 210,000 clones, around four fifths seen once. This clone came up a few times. Germline V gives CDR1 LNHDA, CDR2 SQIVND (reference sequence). The J segment lost 6 bases and the V segment lost 4 bases, leaving 7 bases of the junction unmatched. The CDR3 covers 14 residues.

The chain recombines TRBV19 with TRBJ1-2; 8 bases line up with TRBD1. Sequencing was carried out using peripheral blood. This sequence was found in a woman in her 50s with acute or convalescent COVID-19. The CDR3 reads CASSTRQGRDGYTF. CDR3 bases: TGTGCCAGTAGTACCCGACAGGGGCGGGATGGCTACACCTTC.